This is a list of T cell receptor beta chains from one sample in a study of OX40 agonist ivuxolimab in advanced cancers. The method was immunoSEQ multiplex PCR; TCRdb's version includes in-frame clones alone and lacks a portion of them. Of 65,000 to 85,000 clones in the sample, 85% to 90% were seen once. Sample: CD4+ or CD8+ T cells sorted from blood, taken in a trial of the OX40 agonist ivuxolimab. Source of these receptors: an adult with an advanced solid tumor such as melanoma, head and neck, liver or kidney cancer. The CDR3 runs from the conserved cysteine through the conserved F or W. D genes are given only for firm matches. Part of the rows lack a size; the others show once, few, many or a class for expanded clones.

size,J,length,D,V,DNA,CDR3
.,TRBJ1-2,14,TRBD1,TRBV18,TGTGCCAGCTCAGATATGACAGGGAGCGATGGCTACACCTTC,CASSDMTGSDGYTF
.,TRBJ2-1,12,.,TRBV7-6,TGTGCCAGCAGCTCGGTCAACAATGAGCAGTTCTTC,CASSSVNNEQFF
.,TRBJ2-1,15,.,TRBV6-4,TGTGCCAGCAGTAAAACTCCGGCGGGGCTCAATGAGCAGTTCTTC,CASSKTPAGLNEQFF
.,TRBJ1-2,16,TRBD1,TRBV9,TGTGCCAGCAGCGCGCTTACAGGGGGCGTAACGAGGGGCTACACCTTC,CASSALTGGVTRGYTF
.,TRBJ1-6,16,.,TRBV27,TGTGCCAGCAGTTCAGCCCCCAGGGTGCGGAATTCACCCCTCCACTTT,CASSSAPRVRNSPLHF
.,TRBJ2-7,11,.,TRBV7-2,TGTGCCAGCAGCGGGCCCTACGAGCAGTACTTC,CASSGPYEQYF
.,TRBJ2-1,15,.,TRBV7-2,TGTGCCAGCAGCCGTCAAACCCAAACCTACAATGAGCAGTTCTTC,CASSRQTQTYNEQFF
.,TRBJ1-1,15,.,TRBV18,TGTGCCAGCTCACCACCCGGACACCCGAACACTGAAGCTTTCTTT,CASSPPGHPNTEAFF
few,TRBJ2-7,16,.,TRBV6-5,TGTGCCAGCAGTTCGGCCCGCCGGACAGCCGACTACGAGCAGTACTTC,CASSSARRTADYEQYF
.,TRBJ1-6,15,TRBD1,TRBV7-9,TGTGCCAGCAGCCTGGGACAGGGGGCTAATCCACCCCTCCACTTT,CASSLGQGANPPLHF
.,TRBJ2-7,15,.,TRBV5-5,TGTGCCAGCAGCTCACAGGGATCCTCCTCCTACGAGCAGTACTTC,CASSSQGSSSYEQYF
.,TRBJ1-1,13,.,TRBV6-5,TGTGCCAGCAGCATAGAGTTGAACACTGAAGCTTTCTTT,CASSIELNTEAFF
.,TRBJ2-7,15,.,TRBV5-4,TGTGCCAGCAGCTCCCAGTTGGGGCTCTCCTACGAGCAGTACTTC,CASSSQLGLSYEQYF
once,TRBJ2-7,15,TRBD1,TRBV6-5,TGTGCCAGCAGTTCTATATATGACAGGGCCTACGAGCAGTACTTC,CASSSIYDRAYEQYF
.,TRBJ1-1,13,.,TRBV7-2,TGTGCCAGCAGCATGTTTTGGATGACTGAAGCTTTCTTT,CASSMFWMTEAFF
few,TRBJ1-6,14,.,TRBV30,TGTGCCTGGAGTGTCGGGGGAAATAATTCACCCCTCCACTTT,CAWSVGGNNSPLHF
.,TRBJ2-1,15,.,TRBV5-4,TGTGCCAGCAGCCTGGGGGGTATCTCCTACAATGAGCAGTTCTTC,CASSLGGISYNEQFF
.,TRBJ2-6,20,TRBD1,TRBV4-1,TGCGCCAGCAGCCAAGCTAGGGGGACAGGAACACTCTCTGGGGCCAACGTCCTGACTTTC,CASSQARGTGTLSGANVLTF
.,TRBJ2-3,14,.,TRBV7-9,TGTGCCAGCAGCTTAAGAGGGGGGACAGATACGCAGTATTTT,CASSLRGGTDTQYF
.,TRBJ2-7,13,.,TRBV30,TGTGCCTGGAGTGTCGGACTTATATACGAGCAGTACTTC,CAWSVGLIYEQYF
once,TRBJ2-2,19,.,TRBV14,TGTGCCAGCAGCCAAGATGTTCCAGGTTTGGGATCGAGGACCGGGGAGCTGTTTTTT,CASSQDVPGLGSRTGELFF
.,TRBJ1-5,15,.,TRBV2,TGTGCCAGCAGTGAAGCATCGAGGGGGAATCAGCCCCAGCATTTT,CASSEASRGNQPQHF
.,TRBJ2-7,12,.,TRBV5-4,TGTGCCAGCAGCTTGGACGCCTACGAGCAGTACTTC,CASSLDAYEQYF
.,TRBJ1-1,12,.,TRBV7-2,TGTGCCAGCAGCTTTAGTATCTCTGAAGCTTTCTTT,CASSFSISEAFF
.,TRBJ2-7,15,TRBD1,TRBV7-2,TGTGCCAGCAGCTTAGGGGACAGCCCATCCTACGAGCAGTACTTC,CASSLGDSPSYEQYF
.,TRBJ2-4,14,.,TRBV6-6,TGTGCCAGCAGTACAAGGACTGGCACCCGCATTCAGTACTTC,CASSTRTGTRIQYF
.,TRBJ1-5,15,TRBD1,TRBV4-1,TGCGCCAGCAGCCAAGAAAGGGACAGTAATCAGCCCCAGCATTTT,CASSQERDSNQPQHF
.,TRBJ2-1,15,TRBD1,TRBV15,TGTGCCACCAGCAGAGGGGGGACAGGTGGGAATGAGCAGTTCTTC,CATSRGGTGGNEQFF
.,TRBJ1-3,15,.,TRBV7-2,TGTGCCAGCAGCCCCCAGGTTAGCTCTGGAAACACCATATATTTT,CASSPQVSSGNTIYF